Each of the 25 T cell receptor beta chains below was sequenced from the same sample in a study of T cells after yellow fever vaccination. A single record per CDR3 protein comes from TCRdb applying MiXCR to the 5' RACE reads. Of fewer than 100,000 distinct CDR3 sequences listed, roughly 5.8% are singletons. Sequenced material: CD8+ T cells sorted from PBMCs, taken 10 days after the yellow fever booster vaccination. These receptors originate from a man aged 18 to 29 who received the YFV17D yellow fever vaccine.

The CDR3 DNA sequence: TGCGCCAGCAGCCAAGCTCAGGGGGCCTACGAGCAGTACGTC. It encodes CASSQAQGAYEQYV. The rearrangement uses TRBV4-1 and TRBJ2-7; 7 nucleotides agree with TRBD1. With 1 base clipped from V and 2 bases from J, the junction kept 2 bases outside the gene matches. CDR3 length: 14 residues. Germline loops: CDR1 MGHRA, CDR2 YSYEKL.

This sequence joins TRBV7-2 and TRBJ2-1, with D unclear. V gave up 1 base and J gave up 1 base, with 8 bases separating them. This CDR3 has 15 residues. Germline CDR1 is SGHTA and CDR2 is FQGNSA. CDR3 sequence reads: CASSLGTSSYNEQFF. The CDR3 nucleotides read TGTGCCAGCAGCTTAGGCACATCATCCTACAATGAGCAGTTCTTC.

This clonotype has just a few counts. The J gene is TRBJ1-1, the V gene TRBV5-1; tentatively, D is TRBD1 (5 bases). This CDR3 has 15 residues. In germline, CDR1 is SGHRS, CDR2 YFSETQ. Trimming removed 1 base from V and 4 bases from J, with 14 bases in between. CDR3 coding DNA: TGCGCCAGCAGCTTGCGCGGGGCGGGCGGCACTGAAGCTTTCTTT. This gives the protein CASSLRGAGGTEAFF.

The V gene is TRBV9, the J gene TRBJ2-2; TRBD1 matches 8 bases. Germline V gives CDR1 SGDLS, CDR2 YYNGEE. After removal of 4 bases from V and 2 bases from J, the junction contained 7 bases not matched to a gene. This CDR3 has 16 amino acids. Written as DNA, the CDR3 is TGTGCCAGCAGCTTCCGGGACAGGCTCAACACCGGGGAGCTGTTTTTT. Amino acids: CASSFRDRLNTGELFF.

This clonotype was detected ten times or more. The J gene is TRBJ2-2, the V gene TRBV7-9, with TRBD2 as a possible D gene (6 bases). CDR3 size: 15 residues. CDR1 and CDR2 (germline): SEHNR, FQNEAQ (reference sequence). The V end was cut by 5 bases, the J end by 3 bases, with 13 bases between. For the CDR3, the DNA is TGTGCCAGCAGCGAAAGATCTAGCGACACCGGGGAGCTGTTTTTT. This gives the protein CASSERSSDTGELFF.

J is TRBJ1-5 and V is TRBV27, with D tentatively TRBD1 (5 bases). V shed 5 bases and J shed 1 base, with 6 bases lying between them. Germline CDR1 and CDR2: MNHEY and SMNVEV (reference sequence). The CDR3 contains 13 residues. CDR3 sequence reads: CASSRGSNQPQHF. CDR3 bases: TGTGCCAGCAGTCGGGGGAGCAATCAGCCCCAGCATTTT.

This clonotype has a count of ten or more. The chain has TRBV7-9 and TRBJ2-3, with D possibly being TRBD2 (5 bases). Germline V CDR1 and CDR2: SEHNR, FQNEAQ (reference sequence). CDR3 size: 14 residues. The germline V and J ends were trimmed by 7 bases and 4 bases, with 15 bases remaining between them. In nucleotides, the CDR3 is TGTGCCAGCAAGAAGGGAGTGGTCCCAGATACGCAGTATTTT. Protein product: CASKKGVVPDTQYF.

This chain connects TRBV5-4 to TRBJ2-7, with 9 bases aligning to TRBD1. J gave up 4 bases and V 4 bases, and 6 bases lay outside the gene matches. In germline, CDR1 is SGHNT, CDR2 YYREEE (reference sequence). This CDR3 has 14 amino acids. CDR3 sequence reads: CASSAGQGEYEQYF. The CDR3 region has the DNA TGTGCCAGCAGCGCGGGACAGGGTGAATACGAGCAGTACTTC.

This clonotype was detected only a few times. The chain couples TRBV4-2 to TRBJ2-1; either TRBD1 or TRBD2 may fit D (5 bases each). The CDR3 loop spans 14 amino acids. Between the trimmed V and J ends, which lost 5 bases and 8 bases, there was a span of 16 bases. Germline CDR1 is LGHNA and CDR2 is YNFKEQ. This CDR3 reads CASSTRDLAHEQFF. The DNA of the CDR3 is TGTGCCAGCAGCACCCGGGACCTCGCGCATGAGCAGTTCTTC.

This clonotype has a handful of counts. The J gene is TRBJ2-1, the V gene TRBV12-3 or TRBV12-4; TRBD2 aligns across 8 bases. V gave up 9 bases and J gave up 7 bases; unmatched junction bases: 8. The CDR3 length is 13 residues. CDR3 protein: CASNLGGGNEQFF. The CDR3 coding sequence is TGTGCCAGTAACCTCGGGGGGGGGAATGAGCAGTTCTTC.

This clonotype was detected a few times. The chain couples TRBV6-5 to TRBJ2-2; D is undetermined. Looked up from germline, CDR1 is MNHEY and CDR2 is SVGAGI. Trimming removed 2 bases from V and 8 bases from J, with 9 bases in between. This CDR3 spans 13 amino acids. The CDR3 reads CASSYNLQGELFF. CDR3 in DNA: TGTGCCAGCAGTTACAACCTTCAGGGGGAGCTGTTTTTT.

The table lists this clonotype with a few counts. CDR3 DNA sequence: TGTGCCAGCAATGGACAGTTGAACACTGAAGCTTTCTTT. Translation gives CASNGQLNTEAFF. This chain joins TRBV25-1 and TRBJ1-1; the D gene is possibly TRBD1 (6 bases). Germline CDR1 MGHDK, CDR2 SYGVNS. The ends were cut back, 7 bases at V and 0 bases at J, with 9 bases in the middle. This CDR3 is built from 13 residues.

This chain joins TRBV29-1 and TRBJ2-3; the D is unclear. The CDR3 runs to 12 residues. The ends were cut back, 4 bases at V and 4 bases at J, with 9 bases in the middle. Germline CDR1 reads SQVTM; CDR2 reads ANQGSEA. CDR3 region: CSVGRASDTQYF. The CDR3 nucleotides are TGCAGCGTTGGAAGGGCCTCAGATACGCAGTATTTT.

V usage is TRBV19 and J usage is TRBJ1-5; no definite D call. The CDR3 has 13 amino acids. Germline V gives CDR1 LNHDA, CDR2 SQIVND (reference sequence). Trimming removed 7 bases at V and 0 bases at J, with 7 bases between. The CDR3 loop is CASKEYSNQPQHF. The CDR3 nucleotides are TGTGCCAGTAAAGAATATAGCAATCAGCCCCAGCATTTT.

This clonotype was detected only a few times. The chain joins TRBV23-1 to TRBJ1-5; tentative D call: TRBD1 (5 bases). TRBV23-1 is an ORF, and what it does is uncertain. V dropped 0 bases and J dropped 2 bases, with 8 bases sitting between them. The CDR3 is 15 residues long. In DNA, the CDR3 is TGCGCCAGCAGTCAATCAAAGGGGCGCAATCAGCCCCAGCATTTT. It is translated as CASSQSKGRNQPQHF.

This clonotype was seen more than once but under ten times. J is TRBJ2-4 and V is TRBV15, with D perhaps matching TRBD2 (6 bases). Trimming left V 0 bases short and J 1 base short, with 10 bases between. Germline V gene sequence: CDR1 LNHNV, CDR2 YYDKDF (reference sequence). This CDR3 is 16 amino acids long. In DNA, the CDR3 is TGTGCCACCAGCAGAGATCGGGGGACGGCCAAAAACATTCAGTACTTC. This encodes CATSRDRGTAKNIQYF.

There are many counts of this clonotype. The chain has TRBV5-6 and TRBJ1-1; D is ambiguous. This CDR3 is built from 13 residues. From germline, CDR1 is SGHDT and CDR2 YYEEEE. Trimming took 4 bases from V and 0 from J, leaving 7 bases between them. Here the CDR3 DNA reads TGTGCCAGCAGCCCGGGAGTGAACACTGAAGCTTTCTTT. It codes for CASSPGVNTEAFF.

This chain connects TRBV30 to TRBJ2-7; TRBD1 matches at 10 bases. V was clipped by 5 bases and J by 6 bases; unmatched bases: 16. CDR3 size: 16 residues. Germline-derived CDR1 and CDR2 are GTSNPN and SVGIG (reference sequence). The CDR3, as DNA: TGTGCCTGGGGCTCCCGGCGGGACAGGGGAGTCCGCGAGCAGTACTTC. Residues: CAWGSRRDRGVREQYF.

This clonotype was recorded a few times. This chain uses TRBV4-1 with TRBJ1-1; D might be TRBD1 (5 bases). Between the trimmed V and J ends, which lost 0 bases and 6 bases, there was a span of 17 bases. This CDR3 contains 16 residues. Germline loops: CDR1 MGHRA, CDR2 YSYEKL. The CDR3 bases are TGCGCCAGCAGCCAAGACAATCTGGGGGTTGGATCTGAAGCTTTCTTT. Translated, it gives CASSQDNLGVGSEAFF.

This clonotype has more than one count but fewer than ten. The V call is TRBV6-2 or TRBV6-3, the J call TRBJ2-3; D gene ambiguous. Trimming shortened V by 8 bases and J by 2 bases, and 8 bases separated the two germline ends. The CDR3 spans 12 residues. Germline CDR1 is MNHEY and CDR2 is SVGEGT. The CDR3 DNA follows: TGTGCCAGCGGGCCTATCACAGATACGCAGTATTTT. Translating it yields CASGPITDTQYF.

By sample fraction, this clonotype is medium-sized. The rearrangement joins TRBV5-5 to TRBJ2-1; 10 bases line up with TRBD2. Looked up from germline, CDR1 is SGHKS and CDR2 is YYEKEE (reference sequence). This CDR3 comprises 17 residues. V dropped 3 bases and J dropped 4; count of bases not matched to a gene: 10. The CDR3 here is CASSWFSGGSRYNEQFF. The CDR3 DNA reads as TGTGCCAGCAGCTGGTTTAGCGGGGGGTCTAGGTACAATGAGCAGTTCTTC.

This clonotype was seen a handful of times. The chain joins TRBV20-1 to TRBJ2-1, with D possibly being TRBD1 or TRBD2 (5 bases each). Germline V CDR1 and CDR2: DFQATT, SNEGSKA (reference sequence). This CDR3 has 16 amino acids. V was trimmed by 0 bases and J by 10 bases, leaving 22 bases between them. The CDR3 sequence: CSAREPWDPPLKEQFF. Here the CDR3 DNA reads TGCAGTGCTAGAGAGCCCTGGGACCCCCCTTTAAAGGAGCAGTTCTTC.

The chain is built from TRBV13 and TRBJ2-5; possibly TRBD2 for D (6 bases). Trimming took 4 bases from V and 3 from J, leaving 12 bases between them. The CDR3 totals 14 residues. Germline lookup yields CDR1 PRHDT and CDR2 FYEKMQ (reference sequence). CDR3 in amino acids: CASSSPGGKETQYF. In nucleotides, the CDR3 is TGTGCCAGCAGCTCCCCAGGCGGGAAAGAGACCCAGTACTTC.

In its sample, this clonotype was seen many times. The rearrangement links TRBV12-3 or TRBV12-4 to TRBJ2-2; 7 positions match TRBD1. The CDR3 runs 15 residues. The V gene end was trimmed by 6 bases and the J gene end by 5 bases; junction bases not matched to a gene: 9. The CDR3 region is CASSPRDRGTGELFF. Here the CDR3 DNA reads TGTGCCAGCAGCCCTCGGGACAGAGGAACCGGGGAGCTGTTTTTT.

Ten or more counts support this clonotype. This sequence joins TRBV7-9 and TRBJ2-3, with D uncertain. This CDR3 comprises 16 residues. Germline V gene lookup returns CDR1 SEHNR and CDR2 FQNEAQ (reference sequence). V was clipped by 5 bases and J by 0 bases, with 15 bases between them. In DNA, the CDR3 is TGTGCCAGCAGCGGCAGTCCAGCTTCTAGCACAGATACGCAGTATTTT. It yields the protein CASSGSPASSTDTQYF. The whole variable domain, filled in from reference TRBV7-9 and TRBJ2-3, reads DTGVSQNPRHKITKRGQNVTFRCDPISEHNRLYWYRQTLGQGPEFLTYFQNEAQLEKSRLLSDRFSAERPKGSFSTLEIQRTEQGDSAMYLCASSGSPASSTDTQYFGPGTRLTVL.